This TCR beta chain was recorded in a study of response to subunit inactivated influenza vaccine. One entry per CDR3 protein, called by TCRdb with MiXCR from the RT-PCR reads. The data contain around 790,000 distinct CDR3 sequences, 21% of them singletons. General observations from the study: Authors suggested seasonal influenza vaccinations each recruit few new T cells.

This CDR3 is built from 15 residues. V lost 6 bases and J lost 2, with 16 bases in between. Germline V lookup: CDR1 MNHNS, CDR2 SASEGT. Details on this clonotype: Its antigen remains unknown.

The V and J genes are TRBV6-1 and TRBJ2-5; possibly TRBD1 or TRBD2 for D (5 bases each). Sample: PBMCs from blood, taken 4 to 6 days after vaccination. The receptor's source is a man aged 45-60 years who received an inactivated influenza vaccine. CDR3 sequence (DNA): TGTGCCAGCAGACGCCGGGACGACGCACAAGAGACCCAGTACTTC. Its translation is CASRRRDDAQETQYF.